This T cell receptor (beta chain) was found in a study of shared clonotypes between healthy human individuals. Study details: CD4 naive cells filled three plates per donor, CD4 memory three, CD8 naive two and CD8 memory one.

In germline, CDR1 is MDHEN, CDR2 SYDVKM. With 2 bases removed from V and 1 base from J, the gap between germline ends came to 8 bases. The CDR3 has 14 residues. Clones were sequenced by immunoSEQ multiplex PCR, and TCRdb holds only the in-frame ones, with some missing. The sample has hundreds of thousands of clones; roughly 98% are singletons. Cells designated naive CD8 were CD45RO-negative and were positively selected for CCR7, with terminally differentiated effector memory CD45RA+ cells excluded. This TCR was sampled from a man aged 25-40 years in good health. The genes are TRBV28 and TRBJ1-1; no clear D gene. Source material: naive CD8+ T cells sorted from blood. Written as DNA, the CDR3 is TGTGCCAGCAGTTTAGCAGCCTCGAACACTGAAGCTTTCTTT. Translating it yields CASSLAASNTEAFF.